Below, 7 T cell receptor beta chains from the same sample are listed, as sequenced in a study of shared clonotypes between healthy human individuals. TCRdb's copy holds only in-frame clones and misses some; the assay was immunoSEQ multiplex PCR. The table lists over 2 million clones, around 93% of them singletons, with around 0.35% in the top ten. Specimen: naive CD4+ T cells from PBMCs. Subset of the sample: CD45RA+ positively selected. All receptors derive from a young man in good health. Some clones in this sample may be carry-over from other donors' samples.

The chain combines TRBV5-1 with TRBJ2-7; the match to TRBD1 covers 10 bases. Germline CDR1 is SGHRS and CDR2 is YFSETQ. V was pared by 4 bases and J by 2 bases, with 6 bases of the junction left unmatched. This CDR3 spans 15 amino acids. For the CDR3, the DNA is TGCGCCAGCAGCCCTGCGGGACAGGGGACCTACGAGCAGTACTTC. Translating it yields CASSPAGQGTYEQYF.

This chain uses TRBV30 with TRBJ2-1; D is undetermined. Germline V gives CDR1 GTSNPN, CDR2 SVGIG (reference sequence). With 0 bases removed from V and 6 bases from J, the gap between germline ends came to 18 bases. The length of the CDR3 is 16 residues. CDR3 bases: TGTGCCTGGAGTGTACGACCTAGAACCCTCTCCAATGAGCAGTTCTTC. It codes for CAWSVRPRTLSNEQFF.

The rearrangement joins TRBV28 to TRBJ1-4; D is uncertain. This CDR3 has 15 residues. Looked up from germline, CDR1 is MDHEN and CDR2 is SYDVKM. The V and J ends lost 6 bases and 4 bases respectively, with 15 bases between them. CDR3 in amino acids: CASRAGFPNNEKLFF. The CDR3, as DNA: TGTGCCAGCAGGGCAGGCTTCCCCAATAATGAAAAACTGTTTTTT.

The rearrangement joins TRBV5-1 to TRBJ2-7; D is possibly TRBD1 (6 bases). This CDR3 spans 13 amino acids. Trimming left V 4 bases short and J 5 bases short, with 13 bases between. The germline V gene encodes CDR1 SGHRS and CDR2 YFSETQ. CDR3 sequence reads: CASSLGTQNEQYF. CDR3 nucleotides: TGCGCCAGCAGCCTCGGGACACAGAACGAGCAGTACTTC.

This clone was found a few times. This rearrangement joins TRBV10-3 to TRBJ1-2; D is ambiguous. Germline loops: CDR1 ENHRY, CDR2 SYGVKD. V lost 4 bases and J lost 3, with 9 bases in between. The CDR3 length is 13 residues. The CDR3 DNA sequence: TGTGCCATCAGTGCGGGTACAGACTATGGCTACACCTTC. It encodes CAISAGTDYGYTF.

A single count supports this clone. Within the sample, other DNA sequences also encode this same CDR3. The CDR3 sequence is CASSLGGDGTEAFF. For the CDR3, the DNA is TGCGCCAGCAGCTTGGGAGGGGATGGCACTGAAGCTTTCTTT. The chain joins TRBV5-1 to TRBJ1-1; D might be TRBD1 (5 bases). There are 14 residues in the CDR3. The germline CDR1 and CDR2 sequences are SGHRS and YFSETQ. The ends were cut back, 0 bases at V and 4 bases at J, with 10 bases in the middle.

V gene TRBV6-1 combines with J gene TRBJ2-3, with D possibly being TRBD1 (6 bases). Trimming removed 8 bases from V and 1 base from J, with 13 bases in between. The germline CDR1 and CDR2 sequences are MNHNS and SASEGT. This CDR3 contains 14 residues. CDR3 loop: CASGVDRGTDTQYF. The CDR3 DNA follows: TGTGCCAGCGGGGTGGACAGAGGCACAGATACGCAGTATTTT.